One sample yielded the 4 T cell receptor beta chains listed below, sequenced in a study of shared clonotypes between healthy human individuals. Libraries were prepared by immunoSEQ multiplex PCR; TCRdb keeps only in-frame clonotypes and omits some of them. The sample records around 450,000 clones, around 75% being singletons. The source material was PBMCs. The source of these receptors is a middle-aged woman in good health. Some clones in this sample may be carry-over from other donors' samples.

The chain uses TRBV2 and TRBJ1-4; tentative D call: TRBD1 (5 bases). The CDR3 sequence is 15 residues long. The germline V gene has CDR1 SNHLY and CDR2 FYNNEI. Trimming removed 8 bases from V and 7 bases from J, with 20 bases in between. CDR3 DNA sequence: TGTGCCAGCTTACTGGATGGGGGGATAATTGAAAAACTGTTTTTT. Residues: CASLLDGGIIEKLFF.

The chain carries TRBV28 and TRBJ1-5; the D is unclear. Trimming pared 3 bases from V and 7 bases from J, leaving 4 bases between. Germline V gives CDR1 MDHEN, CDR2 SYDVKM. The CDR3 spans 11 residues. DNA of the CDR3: TGTGCCAGCAGTTTTGGACAGCCCCAGCATTTT. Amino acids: CASSFGQPQHF.

The CDR3 loop reads CASRAVGAEGETQYF. The CDR3 DNA sequence: TGTGCCAGCAGGGCGGTGGGGGCGGAAGGGGAGACCCAGTACTTC. The V and J genes are TRBV2 and TRBJ2-5, with TRBD1 as a possible D gene (6 bases). The CDR3 runs 15 residues. Germline-derived CDR1 and CDR2 are SNHLY and FYNNEI. The germline V and J ends were trimmed by 6 bases and 5 bases, with 19 bases remaining between them.

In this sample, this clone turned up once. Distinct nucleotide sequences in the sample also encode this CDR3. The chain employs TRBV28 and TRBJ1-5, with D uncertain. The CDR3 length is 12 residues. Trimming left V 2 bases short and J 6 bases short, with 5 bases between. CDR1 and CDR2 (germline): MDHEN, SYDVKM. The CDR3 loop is CASSLGSQPQHF. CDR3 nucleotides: TGTGCCAGCAGTTTAGGTAGTCAGCCCCAGCATTTT.